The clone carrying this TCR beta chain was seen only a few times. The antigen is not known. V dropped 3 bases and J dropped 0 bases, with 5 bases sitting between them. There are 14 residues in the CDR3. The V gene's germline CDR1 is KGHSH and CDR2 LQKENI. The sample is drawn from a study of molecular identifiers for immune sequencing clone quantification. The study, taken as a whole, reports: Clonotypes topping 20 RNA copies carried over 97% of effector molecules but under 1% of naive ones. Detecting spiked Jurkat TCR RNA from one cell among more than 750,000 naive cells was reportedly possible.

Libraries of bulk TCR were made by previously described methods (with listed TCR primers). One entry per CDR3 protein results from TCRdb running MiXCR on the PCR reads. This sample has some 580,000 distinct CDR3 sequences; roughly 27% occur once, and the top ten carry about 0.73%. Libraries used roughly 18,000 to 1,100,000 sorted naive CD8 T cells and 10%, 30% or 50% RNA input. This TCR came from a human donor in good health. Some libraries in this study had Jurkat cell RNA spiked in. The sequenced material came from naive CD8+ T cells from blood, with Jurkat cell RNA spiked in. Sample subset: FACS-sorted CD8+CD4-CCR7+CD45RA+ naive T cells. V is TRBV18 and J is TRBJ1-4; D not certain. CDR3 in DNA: TGTGCCAGCTCACCCAGTACAACTAATGAAAAACTGTTTTTT. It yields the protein CASSPSTTNEKLFF.